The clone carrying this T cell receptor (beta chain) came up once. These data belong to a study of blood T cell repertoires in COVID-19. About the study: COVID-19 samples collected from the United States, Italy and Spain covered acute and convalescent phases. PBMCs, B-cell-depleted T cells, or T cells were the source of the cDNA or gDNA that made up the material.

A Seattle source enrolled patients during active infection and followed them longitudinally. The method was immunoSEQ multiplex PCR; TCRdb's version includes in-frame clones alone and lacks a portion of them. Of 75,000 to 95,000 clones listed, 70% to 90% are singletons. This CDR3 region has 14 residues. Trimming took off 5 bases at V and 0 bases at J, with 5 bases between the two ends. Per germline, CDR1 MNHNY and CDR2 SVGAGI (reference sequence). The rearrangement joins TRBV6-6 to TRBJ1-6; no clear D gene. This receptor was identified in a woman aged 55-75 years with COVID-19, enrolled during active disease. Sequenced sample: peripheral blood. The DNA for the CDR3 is TGTGCCAGCAGTACTCCCTCCTATAATTCACCCCTCCACTTT. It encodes CASSTPSYNSPLHF.